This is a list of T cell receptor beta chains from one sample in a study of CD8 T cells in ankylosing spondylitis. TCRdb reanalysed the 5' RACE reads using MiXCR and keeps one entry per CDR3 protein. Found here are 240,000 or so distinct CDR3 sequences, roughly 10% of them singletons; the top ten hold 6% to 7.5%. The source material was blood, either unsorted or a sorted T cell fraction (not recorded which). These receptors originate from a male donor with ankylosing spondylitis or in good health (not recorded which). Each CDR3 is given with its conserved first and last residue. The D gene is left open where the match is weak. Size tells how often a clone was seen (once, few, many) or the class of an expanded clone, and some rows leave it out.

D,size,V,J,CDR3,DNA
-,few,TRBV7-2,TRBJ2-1,CASSPPVGNNEQFF,TGTGCCAGCAGCCCCCCGGTTGGGAACAATGAGCAGTTCTTC
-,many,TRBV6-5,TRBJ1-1,CASSTRIGGARTEAFF,TGTGCCAGTAGTACTCGGATCGGGGGCGCGCGCACTGAAGCTTTCTTT
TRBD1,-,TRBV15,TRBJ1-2,CATSREQGAYTF,TGTGCCACCAGCAGGGAACAGGGGGCATACACCTTC
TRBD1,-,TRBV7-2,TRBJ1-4,CASSGGQGASEKLFF,TGTGCCAGCAGCGGCGGACAGGGGGCATCAGAAAAACTGTTTTTT
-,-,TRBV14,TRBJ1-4,CASSLGFGPYEKLFF,TGTGCCAGCAGTCTAGGTTTTGGGCCTTACGAAAAACTGTTTTTT
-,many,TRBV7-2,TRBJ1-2,CASSLARRSSYGYTF,TGTGCCAGCAGCTTAGCCCGACGCTCTAGCTATGGCTACACCTTC
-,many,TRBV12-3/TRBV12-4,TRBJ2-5,CASTVVGVRETQYF,TGTGCCAGCACCGTGGTGGGCGTTCGAGAGACCCAGTACTTC
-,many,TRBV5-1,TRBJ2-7,CASSLATGPSYEQYF,TGCGCCAGCAGCTTGGCCACAGGGCCCTCCTACGAGCAGTACTTC
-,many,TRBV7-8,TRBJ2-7,CASSLRDSSYEQYF,TGTGCCAGCAGCTTGAGAGATAGCTCCTACGAGCAGTACTTC
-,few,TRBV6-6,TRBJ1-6,CASSLQGGSYNSPLHF,TGTGCCAGCAGTTTACAAGGCGGCTCCTATAATTCACCCCTCCACTTT
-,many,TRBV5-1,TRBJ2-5,CASSLGPQQETQYF,TGCGCCAGCAGCTTGGGCCCGCAACAAGAGACCCAGTACTTC
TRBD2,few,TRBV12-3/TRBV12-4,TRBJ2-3,CASSGPGLASGDTQYF,TGTGCCAGCAGTGGCCCGGGACTAGCGTCCGGCGATACGCAGTATTTT
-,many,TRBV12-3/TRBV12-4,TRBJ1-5,CASSFSSRNQPQHF,TGTGCCAGCAGTTTCAGTTCTCGCAATCAGCCCCAGCATTTT
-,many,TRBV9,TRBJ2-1,CASSVGLAKRYNEQFF,TGTGCCAGCAGCGTAGGGTTAGCTAAGCGCTACAATGAGCAGTTCTTC
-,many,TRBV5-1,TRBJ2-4,CASSLDGTENIQYF,TGCGCCAGCAGCTTGGACGGGACCGAAAACATTCAGTACTTC
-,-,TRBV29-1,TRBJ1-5,CSVLPGTGGDQPQHF,TGCAGCGTTCTCCCAGGGACGGGAGGGGACCAGCCCCAGCATTTT
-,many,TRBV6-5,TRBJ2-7,CASSYSFYSF,TGTGCCAGCAGTTACTCGTTCTATTCATTC
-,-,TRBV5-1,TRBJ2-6,CASSLTDSPLSGATVLTF,TGCGCCAGTAGCTTGACGGACAGCCCCCTCTCTGGGGCCACCGTCCTGACTTTC
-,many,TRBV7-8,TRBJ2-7,CASSFMDEQYF,TGTGCCAGCAGCTTTATGGACGAGCAGTACTTC
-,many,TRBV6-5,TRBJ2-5,CASSYSGGTGETQYF,TGTGCCAGCAGTTACTCTGGGGGAACGGGGGAGACCCAGTACTTC
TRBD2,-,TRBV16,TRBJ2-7,CASSQQTSGSSYEQYF,TGTGCCAGCAGCCAACAGACTAGCGGGAGTTCCTACGAGCAGTACTTC
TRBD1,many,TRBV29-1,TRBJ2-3,CSVEETGVDTQYF,TGCAGCGTTGAAGAGACAGGGGTAGATACGCAGTATTTT
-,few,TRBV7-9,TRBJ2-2,CASSFNREGFTGELFF,TGTGCCAGCAGCTTCAACAGGGAAGGATTCACCGGGGAGCTGTTTTTT
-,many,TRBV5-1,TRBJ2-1,CASSLSGNPAGHEQFF,TGCGCCAGCAGCTTGTCGGGTAATCCGGCAGGCCATGAGCAGTTCTTC
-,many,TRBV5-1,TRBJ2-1,CASSFSVVNEQFF,TGCGCCAGCAGCTTCTCCGTCGTTAATGAGCAGTTCTTC
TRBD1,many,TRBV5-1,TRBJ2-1,CASSTGGRVNEQFF,TGCGCCAGCAGCACAGGGGGAAGGGTCAATGAGCAGTTCTTC
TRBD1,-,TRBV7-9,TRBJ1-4,CASSPTTGFNEKLFF,TGTGCCAGCAGCCCGACGACAGGGTTCAATGAAAAACTGTTTTTT
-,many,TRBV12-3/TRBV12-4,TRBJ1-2,CASFRGYGYTF,TGTGCCAGCTTTAGGGGCTATGGCTACACCTTC
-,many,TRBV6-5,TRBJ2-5,CASSYARGRETQYF,TGTGCCAGCAGTTACGCAAGGGGACGGGAGACCCAGTACTTC
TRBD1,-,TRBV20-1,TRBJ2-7,CSARPHSKPGTGGSYEQYF,TGCAGTGCTAGGCCCCATAGTAAGCCCGGGACAGGGGGCTCCTACGAGCAGTACTTC
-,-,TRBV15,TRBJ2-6,CATSGTTPPGANVLTF,TGTGCCACCAGTGGGACAACCCCACCTGGGGCCAACGTCCTGACTTTC
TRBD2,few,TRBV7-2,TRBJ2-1,CASSLWTSGADNEQFF,TGTGCCAGCAGCTTATGGACTAGCGGGGCAGACAATGAGCAGTTCTTC
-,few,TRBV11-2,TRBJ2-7,CASSLVVKLGSSYEQYF,TGTGCCAGCAGCTTAGTGGTTAAGTTGGGCAGTTCCTACGAGCAGTACTTC
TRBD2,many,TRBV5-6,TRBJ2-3,CASSRGTSGPTDTQYF,TGTGCCAGCAGCCGCGGGACTAGCGGACCCACAGATACGCAGTATTTT
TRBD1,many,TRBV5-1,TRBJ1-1,CASSLTGTMEAFF,TGCGCCAGCAGCCTGACAGGGACGATGGAAGCTTTCTTT
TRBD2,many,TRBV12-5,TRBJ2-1,CASTGLAGYNEQFF,TGTGCTAGTACGGGACTAGCGGGGTACAATGAGCAGTTCTTC
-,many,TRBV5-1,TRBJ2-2,CASSPPLTGNTGELFF,TGCGCCAGCAGCCCACCCTTGACAGGGAACACCGGGGAGCTGTTTTTT
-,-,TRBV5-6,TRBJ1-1,CASSFSGVLVTEAFF,TGTGCCAGCAGCTTCTCGGGGGTCCTGGTGACTGAAGCTTTCTTT
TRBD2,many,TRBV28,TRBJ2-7,CASSHMGGTSGLGEQYF,TGTGCCAGCAGCCATATGGGTGGGACTAGCGGGTTAGGCGAGCAGTACTTC
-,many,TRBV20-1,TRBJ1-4,CSARLQGANEKLFF,TGCAGTGCTAGGTTGCAAGGGGCTAATGAAAAACTGTTTTTT
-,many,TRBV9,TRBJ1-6,CASSVDNSNSPLHF,TGTGCCAGCAGCGTAGATAACAGTAATTCACCCCTCCACTTT
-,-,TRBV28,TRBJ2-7,CATYRDTDNEQYF,TGTGCCACCTACCGGGACACCGATAACGAGCAGTACTTC
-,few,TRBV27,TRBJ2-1,CASSLEVANEQFF,TGTGCCAGCAGTTTGGAGGTGGCCAATGAGCAGTTCTTC
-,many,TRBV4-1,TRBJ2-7,CASSQGRQDEQYF,TGCGCCAGCAGCCAGGGACGACAGGACGAGCAGTACTTC
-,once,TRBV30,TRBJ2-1,CAWSVQRSDEQFF,TGTGCCTGGAGTGTACAGCGGAGCGATGAGCAGTTCTTC
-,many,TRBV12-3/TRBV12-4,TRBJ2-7,CASSFGQSDEQYF,TGTGCCAGCAGCTTCGGCCAGTCGGACGAGCAGTACTTC
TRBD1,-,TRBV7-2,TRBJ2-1,CASSLVTTGVSNNEQFF,TGTGCCAGCAGCTTAGTTACGACAGGGGTGTCCAACAATGAGCAGTTCTTC
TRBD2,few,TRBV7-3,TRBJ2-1,CASSFSSGGNNEQFF,TGTGCCAGCAGCTTCTCGAGCGGGGGGAACAATGAGCAGTTCTTC
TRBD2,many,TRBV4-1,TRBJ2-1,CASRALAGGSHEQFF,TGCGCCAGCAGGGCACTAGCGGGGGGGTCCCATGAGCAGTTCTTC
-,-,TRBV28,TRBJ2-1,CATSTGSSYNEQFF,TGTGCCACCAGTACAGGGAGCTCCTACAATGAGCAGTTCTTC
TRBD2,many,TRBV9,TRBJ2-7,CASSGSGGDYEQYF,TGTGCCAGCAGCGGTAGCGGGGGGGACTACGAGCAGTACTTC
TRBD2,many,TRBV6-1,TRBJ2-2,CASRWTSGFANTGELFF,TGTGCCAGCAGGTGGACTAGCGGGTTCGCGAACACCGGGGAGCTGTTTTTT
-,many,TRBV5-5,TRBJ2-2,CASSLSPGAITGELFF,TGTGCCAGCAGCTTGTCCCCGGGGGCGATCACCGGGGAGCTGTTTTTT
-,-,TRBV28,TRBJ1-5,CASSLGNSNQPQHF,TGTGCCAGCAGTTTAGGGAATAGCAATCAGCCCCAGCATTTT
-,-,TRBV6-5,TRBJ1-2,CASRTGAGVNYGYTF,TGTGCCAGCAGGACTGGGGCCGGGGTTAACTATGGCTACACCTTC